These T cell receptor beta chains were read from a single sample in a study of blood T cell repertoires in COVID-19. Clones were read by immunoSEQ multiplex PCR, and TCRdb kept only the in-frame ones, dropping some. The sample yields 350,000 to 450,000 clones, around 90% seen once. Sequencing was carried out using peripheral blood. All receptors come from a human donor in a cohort sampled during active COVID-19. Both conserved end residues are part of each CDR3. D genes are given only for firm matches. Only part of the rows carry a size: once, few, many, or a class if the clone is expanded.

j_call,v_call,cdr3_length,clone_size,d_call,cdr3_aa,cdr3_nt
TRBJ2-1,TRBV2,17,once,TRBD1,CASRREQGAIPYNEQFF,TGTGCCAGCAGGAGAGAACAGGGGGCGATCCCCTACAATGAGCAGTTCTTC
TRBJ1-1,TRBV9,15,NA,NA,CASSVAEDWNTEAFF,TGTGCCAGCAGCGTAGCCGAGGATTGGAACACTGAAGCTTTCTTT
TRBJ1-1,TRBV7-3,14,NA,TRBD1,CASSLGTENTEAFF,TGTGCCAGCAGCTTAGGGACAGAGAACACTGAAGCTTTCTTT
TRBJ2-7,TRBV5-1,16,NA,TRBD2,CASSLTGGSRSYEQYF,TGCGCCAGCAGCTTGACCGGCGGGAGTAGGTCCTACGAGCAGTACTTC
TRBJ1-1,TRBV5-4,15,NA,NA,CASSTRTDMNTEAFF,TGTGCCAGCAGCACCCGGACAGACATGAACACTGAAGCTTTCTTT
TRBJ1-2,TRBV7-9,13,once,NA,CASSSGPFYGYTF,TGTGCCAGCAGCTCTGGCCCTTTCTATGGCTACACCTTC
TRBJ2-7,TRBV5-5,14,NA,NA,CASSLGTEVYEQYF,TGTGCCAGCAGCTTGGGGACAGAAGTCTACGAGCAGTACTTC
TRBJ2-5,TRBV7-3,14,NA,NA,CASSLFGLQETQYF,TGTGCCAGCAGCTTATTTGGCCTCCAAGAGACCCAGTACTTC
TRBJ2-3,TRBV11-2,17,NA,TRBD2,CASSLMVTSGGTDTQYF,TGTGCCAGCAGCTTAATGGTCACTAGCGGGGGCACAGATACGCAGTATTTT
TRBJ1-1,TRBV7-3,17,NA,TRBD1,CASSLTRVGQGNTEAFF,TGTGCCAGCAGCTTAACCCGCGTGGGACAGGGGAACACTGAAGCTTTCTTT
TRBJ1-1,TRBV5-1,15,few,TRBD1,CASSLTQGASTEAFF,TGCGCCAGCAGCTTAACCCAGGGGGCGAGCACTGAAGCTTTCTTT
TRBJ2-7,TRBV19,15,few,NA,CASSIGDTHSYEQYF,TGTGCCAGTAGTATAGGGGACACCCACTCCTACGAGCAGTACTTC
TRBJ2-1,TRBV29-1,13,NA,NA,CSGGRGSYNEQFF,TGCAGCGGTGGAAGGGGCTCCTACAATGAGCAGTTCTTC
TRBJ2-5,TRBV5-1,14,NA,NA,CASRRAGLQETQYF,TGCGCCAGCAGACGGGCGGGACTTCAAGAGACCCAGTACTTC
TRBJ2-1,TRBV11-2,16,NA,TRBD2,CASSLGGGGAVNEQFF,TGTGCCAGCAGCTTAGGAGGCGGGGGGGCGGTTAATGAGCAGTTCTTC
TRBJ2-6,TRBV7-9,17,few,NA,CASSLEEFYSGANVLTF,TGTGCCAGCAGCTTAGAGGAGTTTTACTCTGGGGCCAACGTCCTGACTTTC
TRBJ1-1,TRBV4-1,15,NA,NA,CASSQPGDGDFEAFF,TGCGCCAGCAGCCAGCCGGGGGACGGTGACTTTGAAGCTTTCTTT
TRBJ2-7,TRBV9,17,NA,TRBD1,CASSRRGQGGPLYEQYF,TGTGCCAGCAGCCGGAGGGGACAGGGGGGCCCATTATACGAGCAGTACTTC
TRBJ1-1,TRBV7-3,13,NA,NA,CASSPTENTEAFF,TGTGCCAGCAGCCCGACAGAGAACACTGAAGCTTTCTTT
TRBJ1-2,TRBV4-1,15,NA,NA,CASSQDLSLPYGYTF,TGCGCCAGCAGCCAAGACCTCAGTCTCCCCTATGGCTACACCTTC
TRBJ2-1,TRBV7-2,15,NA,TRBD2,CASSVFSGGLGEQFF,TGTGCCAGCAGCGTCTTTAGCGGGGGGCTGGGGGAGCAGTTCTTC
TRBJ1-5,TRBV6-2/TRBV6-3,19,NA,TRBD1,CASSYRDRGHPYSNQPQHF,TGTGCCAGCAGTTACCGGGACAGGGGGCACCCTTATAGCAATCAGCCCCAGCATTTT